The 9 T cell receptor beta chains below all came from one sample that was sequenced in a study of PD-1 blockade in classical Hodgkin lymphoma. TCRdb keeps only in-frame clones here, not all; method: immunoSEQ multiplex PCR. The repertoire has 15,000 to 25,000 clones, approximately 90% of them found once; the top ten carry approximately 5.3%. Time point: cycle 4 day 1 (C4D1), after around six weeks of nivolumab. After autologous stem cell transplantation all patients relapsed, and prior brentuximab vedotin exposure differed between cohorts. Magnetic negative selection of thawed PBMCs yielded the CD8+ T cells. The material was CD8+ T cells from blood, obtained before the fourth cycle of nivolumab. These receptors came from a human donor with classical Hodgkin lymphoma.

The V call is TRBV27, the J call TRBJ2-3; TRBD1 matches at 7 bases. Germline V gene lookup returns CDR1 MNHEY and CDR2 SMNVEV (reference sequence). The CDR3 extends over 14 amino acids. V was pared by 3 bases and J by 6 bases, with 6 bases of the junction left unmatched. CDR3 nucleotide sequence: TGTGCCAGCAGTTTTAGGGGGCCCCTGGATACGCAGTATTTT. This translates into CASSFRGPLDTQYF.

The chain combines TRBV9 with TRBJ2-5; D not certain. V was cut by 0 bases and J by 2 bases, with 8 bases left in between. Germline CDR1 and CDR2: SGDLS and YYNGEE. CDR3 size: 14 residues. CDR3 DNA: TGTGCCAGCAGCGTAGGTGGCAGTCAAGAGACCCAGTACTTC. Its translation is CASSVGGSQETQYF.

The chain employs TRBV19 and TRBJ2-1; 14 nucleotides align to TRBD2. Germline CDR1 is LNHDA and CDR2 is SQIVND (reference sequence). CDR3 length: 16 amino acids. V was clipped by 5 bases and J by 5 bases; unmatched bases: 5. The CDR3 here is CASSGLAGGLDNEQFF. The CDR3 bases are TGTGCCAGTAGTGGACTAGCGGGAGGTCTAGACAATGAGCAGTTCTTC.

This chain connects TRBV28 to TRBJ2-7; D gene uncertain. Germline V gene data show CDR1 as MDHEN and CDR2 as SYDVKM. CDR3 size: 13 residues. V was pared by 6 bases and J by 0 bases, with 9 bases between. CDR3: CASRDPSSYEQYF. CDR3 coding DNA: TGTGCCAGCAGAGACCCTAGCTCCTACGAGCAGTACTTC.

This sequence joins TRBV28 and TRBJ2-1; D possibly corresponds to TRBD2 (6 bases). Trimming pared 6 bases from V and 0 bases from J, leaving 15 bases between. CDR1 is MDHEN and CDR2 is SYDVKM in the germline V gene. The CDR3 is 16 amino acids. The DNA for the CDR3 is TGTGCCAGCAGCCACATACTAGCTAGCTCCTACAATGAGCAGTTCTTC. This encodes CASSHILASSYNEQFF.

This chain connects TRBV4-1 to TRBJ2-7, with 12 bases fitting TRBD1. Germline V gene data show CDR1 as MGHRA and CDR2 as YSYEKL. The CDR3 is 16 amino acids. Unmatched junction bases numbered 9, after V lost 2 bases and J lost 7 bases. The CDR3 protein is CASSQRSGTGGGEQYF. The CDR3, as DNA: TGCGCCAGCAGCCAACGCTCCGGGACAGGGGGCGGTGAGCAGTACTTC.

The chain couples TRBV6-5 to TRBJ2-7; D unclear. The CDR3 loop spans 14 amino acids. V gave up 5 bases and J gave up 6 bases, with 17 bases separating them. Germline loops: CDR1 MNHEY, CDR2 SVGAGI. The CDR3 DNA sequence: TGTGCCAGCAGTCCCGGGCTGGGGTTTAGCGAGCAGTACTTC. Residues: CASSPGLGFSEQYF.

Written as DNA, the CDR3 is TGTGCCAGCAGTTTAGATCCTACGAACACTGAAGCTTTCTTT. Residues: CASSLDPTNTEAFF. The chain couples TRBV27 to TRBJ1-1, with D unresolved. Trimming removed 2 bases from V and 1 base from J, with 8 bases in between. The germline V gene has CDR1 MNHEY and CDR2 SMNVEV (reference sequence). This CDR3 spans 14 amino acids.

The CDR3 reads CASSGRWSGEPGDNEQFF. CDR3 DNA: TGTGCCAGCAGCGGTAGGTGGTCAGGGGAACCTGGGGACAATGAGCAGTTCTTC. The chain uses TRBV5-4 and TRBJ2-1, with D possibly matching TRBD1 (6 bases). CDR1 SGHNT and CDR2 YYREEE come from the germline V gene (reference sequence). V was cut by 4 bases and J by 5 bases, with 25 bases left in between. This CDR3 is 18 amino acids long.